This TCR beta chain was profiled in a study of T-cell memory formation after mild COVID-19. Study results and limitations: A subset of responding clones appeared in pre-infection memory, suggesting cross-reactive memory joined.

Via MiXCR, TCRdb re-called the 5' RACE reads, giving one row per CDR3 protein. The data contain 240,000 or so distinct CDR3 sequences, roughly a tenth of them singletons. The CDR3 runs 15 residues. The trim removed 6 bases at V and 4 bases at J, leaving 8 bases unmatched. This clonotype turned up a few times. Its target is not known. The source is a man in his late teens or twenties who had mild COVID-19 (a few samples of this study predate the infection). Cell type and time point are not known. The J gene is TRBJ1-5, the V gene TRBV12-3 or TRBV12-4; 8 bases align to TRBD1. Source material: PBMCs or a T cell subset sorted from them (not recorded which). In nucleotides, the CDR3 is TGTGCCAGCAGCCGACAGGGGATAGGGAATCAGCCCCAGCATTTT. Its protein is CASSRQGIGNQPQHF.